This T cell receptor (beta chain) was observed in a study of CD4 T cells in relation to SARS-CoV-2 and coronaviruses. General study findings and limits: No donor gave both pre-pandemic and post-infection samples. Memory recall responses, not primary responses primed in culture, are what the assay detects. About 65% of donors had memory CD4+ clonotypes crossrecognizing SARS-CoV-2 and common cold coronavirus spike.

The CDR3 extends over 15 amino acids. V was clipped by 5 bases and J by 3 bases; unmatched bases: 6. Germline assignment: CDR1 SGHVS and CDR2 FQNEAQ. TCRdb's table, derived via immunoSEQ multiplex PCR, lists solely in-frame clones and lacks some. The sample consists of about 39,000 clones, around 77% of them appearing once. About this clone itself: Its cognate antigen is unknown.

The gene calls are TRBV7-8 and TRBJ2-7, with TRBD1 identical over 11 bases. The sequence was obtained from an adult with COVID-19. The sample consisted of memory CD4+ T cells from PBMCs, cultured in vitro. CDR3 in DNA: TGTGCCAGCAGCCCAAGGACAGGGGGCATCTACGAGCAGTACTTC. Translation gives CASSPRTGGIYEQYF.